The next 2 T cell receptor beta chains were all read from a single sample in a study of cytomegalovirus exposure and HLA in healthy donors. 60 Vbeta and 13 Jbeta primers were used in PCR. Repertoires were generated with immunoSEQ multiplex PCR, while TCRdb's copy carries only in-frame clones and drops some. The data show 150,000 to 200,000 clones, with about 76% seen just once and around 2.5% held by the top ten. The sequencing sample was made of PBMCs. The receptors here all came from a woman aged 40 to 50 in good health and CMV-seropositive.

This clone was seen more than once but under ten times. The genes are TRBV6-6 and TRBJ1-6; tentative D call: TRBD1 (5 bases). Germline V gene data show CDR1 as MNHNY and CDR2 as SVGAGI (reference sequence). Trimming pared 5 bases from V and 13 bases from J, leaving 15 bases between. The CDR3 sequence is 13 residues long. The DNA of the CDR3 is TGTGCCAGCAGTGTTTCAGGGCTTTTCCCCCTCCACTTT. Translation: CASSVSGLFPLHF.

The chain couples TRBV5-1 to TRBJ1-1, with TRBD1 matching over 10 bases. V lost 0 bases, J lost 4 bases, and 3 bases stayed unmatched. CDR1 SGHRS and CDR2 YFSETQ come from the germline V gene. This CDR3 spans 15 amino acids. CDR3 protein: CASSLGWTGGTEAFF. CDR3 nucleotides: TGCGCCAGCAGCTTGGGATGGACAGGGGGCACTGAAGCTTTCTTT.